This TCR beta chain was retrieved from a study of radiotherapy plus CTLA-4 blockade in lung cancer (dated by TCRdb to the late 2010s). Notes on the research overall: Among enrolled patients, approximately 19% had an objective response and 30% to 40% reached disease control.

The full study reports these points: Increased serum interferon-beta after radiation, together with early dynamic changes in blood T cell clones, were reported to be the strongest predictors of response. After treatment with radiotherapy and ipilimumab, TCR clones that originated in tumors expanded in peripheral blood.

About this clone itself: What antigen it recognizes has not been identified. There are no base qualities to consult, and no much larger clone falls within one base.

Receptor libraries were prepared by the immunoSEQ multiplex PCR assay. The immuneACCESS repertoire file appears here via TCRdb, limited to in-frame rearrangements. These files lack a portion of the clones; in checked studies, under half of the deficit traces to unresolved V genes, and the cause of the others is not known. Counted in this sample were 45,000 to 60,000 clones; 77% of them appeared once. The ten largest clones take up around 2.5% of the sample. Via the germline V gene, CDR1 is SGHTA and CDR2 FQGNSA. Spanning cysteine to phenylalanine, the CDR3 consists of 14 amino acids. CDR3 DNA is the only sequence kept; it has 42 bases, read in frame from the first base. Trimming removed 3 bases from V and 7 bases from J, leaving 15 bases between the germline ends. In this study, focal radiation therapy paired with CTLA-4 blockade (ipilimumab) was tested in patients who had chemo-refractory metastatic non-small-cell lung cancer.

The sequenced sample was peripheral blood, obtained from a patient treated with radiotherapy plus ipilimumab. The clonotype comes from a human donor with non-small cell lung cancer whose response to radiotherapy plus ipilimumab could not be evaluated. The chain couples TRBV7-2 to TRBJ1-2; TRBD1 is possibly the D segment (6 matching bases). The CDR3 in this case is CASSFSQGSSGYTF. Read as DNA, the sequence is TGTGCCAGCAGCTTCAGTCAGGGGTCCTCTGGCTACACCTTC.